Shown below are 26 T cell receptor beta chains from a single sample sequenced in a study of CD8+ T cells in alopecia areata. Extraction of RNA preceded its reverse transcription into cDNA, which served as the sequencing template. Clones were sequenced by immunoSEQ multiplex PCR, and TCRdb holds only the in-frame ones, with some missing. The table has under 150,000 clones, 45% to 50% seen once. The sample taken for sequencing was NKG2D-low CD8+ T cells sorted from blood. These receptors were collected from a human donor with alopecia areata.

The J gene is TRBJ2-1, the V gene TRBV2, with 8 bases matching TRBD2. This CDR3 comprises 14 residues. V shed 10 bases and J 4 bases; nucleotides not matched to a gene: 9. From germline, CDR1 is SNHLY and CDR2 FYNNEI. This CDR3 reads CATGGDSDYNEQFF. The CDR3 coding sequence is TGTGCCACGGGGGGGGACTCCGATTACAATGAGCAGTTCTTC.

In DNA form, the CDR3 reads TGTGCCAGCAGCTGGGAACCTAGCTGGAGGGAGACCCAGTACTTC. Translating gives CASSWEPSWRETQYF. The chain is built from TRBV7-6 and TRBJ2-5; tentative D call: TRBD2 (5 bases). The CDR3 runs 15 residues. Looked up from germline, CDR1 is SGHVS and CDR2 is FNYEAQ. The V gene lost 4 bases and the J gene lost 5 bases, with 17 bases spanning the gap.

The J gene is TRBJ1-5, the V gene TRBV4-1; D is possibly TRBD1 (5 bases). V was pared by 1 base and J by 2 bases, with 12 bases between. The CDR3 length is 16 residues. Germline assignment: CDR1 MGHRA and CDR2 YSYEKL. CDR3 sequence: CASSQVSGGGNQPQHF. CDR3 nucleotide sequence: TGCGCCAGCAGCCAAGTGAGTGGGGGTGGCAATCAGCCCCAGCATTTT.

The gene calls are TRBV7-9 and TRBJ2-2, with D possibly TRBD2 on 5 matching bases. The V end was cut by 5 bases, the J end by 6 bases, with 13 bases between. Germline loops: CDR1 SEHNR, CDR2 FQNEAQ (reference sequence). This CDR3 is 14 amino acids long. CDR3 amino acids: CASSPSEGSGELFF. The CDR3 nucleotides are TGTGCCAGCAGCCCGAGTGAGGGCTCCGGGGAGCTGTTTTTT. Full variable domain (rest looked up from reference TRBV7-9 and TRBJ2-2): DTGVSQNPRHKITKRGQNVTFRCDPISEHNRLYWYRQTLGQGPEFLTYFQNEAQLEKSRLLSDRFSAERPKGSFSTLEIQRTEQGDSAMYLCASSPSEGSGELFFGEGSRLTVL.

The V and J genes are TRBV29-1 and TRBJ1-2; 8 bases match TRBD1. CDR3 size: 13 residues. The V segment lost 5 bases and the J segment 3 bases; nucleotides outside the gene matches: 5. Germline V gene data show CDR1 as SQVTM and CDR2 as ANQGSEA. The CDR3 bases are TGCAGCGTTCAGGGGGCGCGTCACTATGGCTACACCTTC. It codes for CSVQGARHYGYTF.

In this sample, this clone turned up a few times. The gene calls are TRBV29-1 and TRBJ2-5; D gene ambiguous. Germline lookup yields CDR1 SQVTM and CDR2 ANQGSEA. Trimming pared 2 bases from V and 2 bases from J, leaving 9 bases between. The CDR3 has 13 amino acids. Written as DNA, the CDR3 is TGCAGCGTTGAAAGTGAAGTTCAAGAGACCCAGTACTTC. Translated: CSVESEVQETQYF.

This chain uses TRBV29-1 with TRBJ2-1; D perhaps matches TRBD2 (7 bases). Germline-derived CDR1 and CDR2 are SQVTM and ANQGSEA. The CDR3 consists of 12 residues. Trimming pared 7 bases from V and 10 bases from J, leaving 17 bases between. CDR3 in DNA: TGCAGCGCCCAGGGGCCGGGGGGCGAGCAGTTCTTC. Translating it yields CSAQGPGGEQFF.

The chain joins TRBV4-1 to TRBJ2-1, with TRBD2 as a possible D gene (5 bases). Trimming stripped 6 bases from V and 6 bases from J, with 15 bases between. Looked up from germline, CDR1 is MGHRA and CDR2 is YSYEKL. This CDR3 is 14 amino acids long. The CDR3 is CASRRAGNINEQFF. In DNA form, the CDR3 reads TGCGCCAGCAGGAGGGCCGGGAACATCAATGAGCAGTTCTTC.

The genes are TRBV29-1 and TRBJ1-5, with unresolved D. Per the germline V gene, CDR1 is SQVTM and CDR2 is ANQGSEA. This CDR3 contains 13 residues. With 4 bases removed from V and 3 bases from J, the gap between germline ends came to 10 bases. CDR3 residues: CSVAPGSNQPQHF. The DNA of the CDR3 is TGCAGCGTTGCCCCGGGGTCCAATCAGCCCCAGCATTTT. The whole variable domain, filled in from reference TRBV29-1 and TRBJ1-5, reads SAVISQKPSRDICQRGTSLTIQCQVDSQVTMMFWYRQQPGQSLTLIATANQGSEATYESGFVIDKFPISRPNLTFSTLTVSNMSPEDSSIYLCSVAPGSNQPQHFGDGTRLSIL.

This clone was observed a few times. The chain links TRBV11-2 to TRBJ2-7, with D unclear. Germline V gene data show CDR1 as SGHAT and CDR2 as FQNNGV. V was trimmed by 4 bases and J by 2 bases, leaving 3 bases between them. There are 11 residues in the CDR3. Here the CDR3 DNA reads TGTGCCAGCAGCTCCGCCTACGAGCAGTACTTC. Translation gives CASSSAYEQYF.

This clone has a handful of counts. This likely reflects a read error, since a far larger clone is one base away. V is TRBV4-2 and J is TRBJ2-1; D possibly corresponds to TRBD2 (6 bases). This CDR3 has 16 amino acids. V dropped 3 bases and J dropped 5 bases, with 17 bases sitting between them. Germline assignment: CDR1 LGHNA and CDR2 YNFKEQ. CDR3 nucleotide sequence: TGTGCCAGCAGCCAGGTCACAAGGGACTCTAACAATGAGCAGTTCTTC. It encodes CASSQVTRDSNNEQFF.

In this sample, this clone turned up a few times. The chain couples TRBV28 to TRBJ2-7; the D gene is possibly TRBD1 (5 bases). Trimming left V 5 bases short and J 5 bases short, with 13 bases between. Germline lookup yields CDR1 MDHEN and CDR2 SYDVKM. This CDR3 has 13 residues. DNA of the CDR3: TGTGCCAGCAGTCCCCGACAGTACGACGAGCAGTACTTC. Translation gives CASSPRQYDEQYF. Supplemented by reference TRBV28 and TRBJ2-7, the full variable domain reads DVKVTQSSRYLVKRTGEKVFLECVQDMDHENMFWYRQDPGLGLRLIYFSYDVKMKEKGDIPEGYSVSREKKERFSLILESASTNQTSMYLCASSPRQYDEQYFGPGTRLTVT.

This clone was seen more than once but under ten times. The same CDR3 also results from other DNA sequences found in this sample. The V and J genes are TRBV29-1 and TRBJ2-1; D unclear. CDR3 length: 11 amino acids. Germline CDR1 SQVTM, CDR2 ANQGSEA. Trimming removed 1 base from V and 7 bases from J, with 5 bases in between. The DNA for the CDR3 is TGCAGCGTTGAAGGGGATAATGAGCAGTTCTTC. It codes for CSVEGDNEQFF.

This clone turned up a few times. This chain joins TRBV29-1 and TRBJ2-1, with 7 bases lining up with TRBD2. Losses at the gene ends were 1 base for V and 7 bases for J; bases not matched to a gene: 7. The CDR3 runs to 14 residues. Germline V lookup: CDR1 SQVTM, CDR2 ANQGSEA. CDR3 region: CSVEGGSLRNEQFF. The CDR3 coding sequence is TGCAGCGTTGAAGGCGGGAGCTTGAGGAATGAGCAGTTCTTC.

This clone has just one count. The chain combines TRBV25-1 with TRBJ2-3, with unresolved D. V lost 7 bases and J lost 4, with 3 bases in between. The CDR3 runs to 10 residues. Germline V CDR1 and CDR2: MGHDK, SYGVNS. CDR3 in amino acids: CASMSDTQYF. As DNA, the CDR3 is TGTGCCAGCATGTCAGATACGCAGTATTTT.

The V and J genes are TRBV30 and TRBJ1-1; possibly TRBD1 for D (5 bases). This CDR3 has 13 amino acids. Germline CDR1 and CDR2: GTSNPN and SVGIG (reference sequence). Between the trimmed V and J ends, which lost 0 bases and 4 bases, there was a span of 9 bases. CDR3 DNA: TGTGCCTGGAGTGTAGGGCAGGGCACTGAAGCTTTCTTT. Its protein product is CAWSVGQGTEAFF. The variable domain in full, completed from reference TRBV30 and TRBJ1-1, reads SQTIHQWPATLVQPVGSPLSLECTVEGTSNPNLYWYRQAAGRGLQLLFYSVGIGQISSEVPQNLSASRPQDRQFILSSKKLLLSDSGFYLCAWSVGQGTEAFFGQGTRLTVV.

This clone was detected only a few times. The V call is TRBV28, the J call TRBJ2-1; 9 bases map to TRBD2. V was pared by 9 bases and J by 2 bases, with 2 bases of the junction left unmatched. CDR3 size: 13 residues. CDR1 and CDR2 from the germline V gene are MDHEN and SYDVKM. The CDR3 DNA reads as TGTGCCAGTGTAGCGGGGGCCTACAATGAGCAGTTCTTC. Encoded protein: CASVAGAYNEQFF.

The chain joins TRBV29-1 to TRBJ2-2, with 12 positions matching TRBD2. Germline lookup yields CDR1 SQVTM and CDR2 ANQGSEA. The CDR3 contains 16 residues. V was clipped by 3 bases and J by 3 bases; unmatched bases: 5. CDR3 protein: CSVDPGTSGHTGELFF. In nucleotides, the CDR3 is TGCAGCGTTGACCCAGGGACTAGCGGGCACACCGGGGAGCTGTTTTTT.

The V call is TRBV6-5, the J call TRBJ2-1, with TRBD2 matching over 11 bases. J lost 3 bases, V lost 10 bases, and 2 bases had no gene match. Germline V lookup: CDR1 MNHEY, CDR2 SVGAGI. CDR3 length equals 13 residues. The chain's CDR3 is CATGTSGYNEQFF. The CDR3 nucleotides read TGTGCCACCGGGACTAGCGGCTACAATGAGCAGTTCTTC.

The rearrangement links TRBV4-1 to TRBJ2-3; maybe TRBD2 (6 bases). Germline values: CDR1 MGHRA, CDR2 YSYEKL. The V and J ends lost 4 bases and 1 base respectively, with 12 bases between them. The CDR3 runs 15 residues. CDR3 protein: CASSPAGSGTDTQYF. The CDR3 coding sequence is TGCGCCAGCAGCCCGGCGGGATCGGGCACAGATACGCAGTATTTT.

The chain couples TRBV28 to TRBJ1-2; D not certain. Germline V CDR1 and CDR2: MDHEN, SYDVKM. V lost 3 bases and J 8 bases, leaving 7 bases between the germline ends. The CDR3 extends over 11 amino acids. The CDR3 bases are TGTGCCAGCAGTTTTGTCCACGGCTACACCTTC. It is translated as CASSFVHGYTF.

In this sample, this clone turned up a few times. CDR3 DNA sequence: TGTGCCAGCAGTCCCCCCGGGGGAAGGGTTGTAAACGAGCAGTACTTC. This codes for CASSPPGGRVVNEQYF. This chain connects TRBV28 to TRBJ2-7; tentative D call: TRBD2 (6 bases). This CDR3 comprises 16 residues. From germline, CDR1 is MDHEN and CDR2 SYDVKM. The germline V and J ends were trimmed by 5 bases and 5 bases, with 22 bases remaining between them.

The chain has TRBV7-9 and TRBJ2-1, with a tentative D call TRBD2 (7 bases). The CDR3 extends over 16 amino acids. Germline V gives CDR1 SEHNR, CDR2 FQNEAQ (reference sequence). Trimming left V 5 bases short and J 1 base short, with 15 bases between. The CDR3 region is CASSLGASGSYNEQFF. The CDR3 DNA sequence: TGTGCCAGCAGCCTGGGGGCTAGCGGTTCCTACAATGAGCAGTTCTTC.

The chain recombines TRBV2 with TRBJ2-2; no firm D call. Trimming took off 7 bases at V and 4 bases at J, with 10 bases between the two ends. CDR1 is SNHLY and CDR2 is FYNNEI in the germline V gene. CDR3 length: 13 amino acids. This chain's CDR3 is CASTPGSTGELFF. The CDR3 DNA is TGTGCCAGCACACCCGGAAGCACCGGGGAGCTGTTTTTT.

The gene calls are TRBV7-9 and TRBJ2-1, with D uncertain. Trimming removed 0 bases at V and 9 bases at J, with 6 bases between. This CDR3 contains 12 residues. CDR1 and CDR2 (germline): SEHNR, FQNEAQ (reference sequence). CDR3 DNA: TGTGCCAGCAGCTTAGCGCTTCCTGAGCAGTTCTTC. Its protein is CASSLALPEQFF. Based on the CDR3 plus reference TRBV7-9 and TRBJ2-1, the full variable domain is DTGVSQNPRHKITKRGQNVTFRCDPISEHNRLYWYRQTLGQGPEFLTYFQNEAQLEKSRLLSDRFSAERPKGSFSTLEIQRTEQGDSAMYLCASSLALPEQFFGPGTRLTVL.

In this sample, this clone turned up a few times. The rearrangement joins TRBV4-1 to TRBJ2-3, with 7 nucleotides matching TRBD1. Losses at the gene ends were 4 bases for V and 4 bases for J; bases not matched to a gene: 8. The CDR3 has 15 amino acids. Germline V CDR1 and CDR2: MGHRA, YSYEKL. In DNA form, the CDR3 reads TGCGCCAGCAGCCTATCCGTCGGGACAGCAGATACGCAGTATTTT. Its protein is CASSLSVGTADTQYF.